This T cell receptor (beta chain) was found in a study of tumor-infiltrating lymphocytes in primary liver carcinoma. Study details: Subjects consisted of male and female patients aged 30 to 69 years. Findings and limits, study-wide: Bulk unsorted material prevented CD4+ and CD8+ repertoire comparison. Tumor specimens were characterized by a significantly higher top-250-clone fraction than blood (p = 0.039).

Germline V gives CDR1 SGHDN, CDR2 FVKESK. V shed 1 base and J shed 9 bases, with 9 bases lying between them. The CDR3 runs 12 residues. Points on this clonotype: Its antigen is still unknown.

RNA isolated from unsorted whole blood supplied the blood RNA, with germline DNA also extracted. cDNA specific to TCR beta was made from 500 ng of total RNA, with a constant-region primer employed for priming. Libraries for TCR beta were built through three nested multiplex PCR rounds, which together made up a slightly modified ARM-PCR procedure. With TRBV1-TRBV30 forward primers and a C-beta reverse primer, the first two PCR rounds were run for nine to eleven cycles each. TCRdb re-analysed the multiplex PCR reads in MiXCR, keeping a single row per CDR3 protein. The data show a few hundred thousand distinct CDR3 sequences, around 50% seen once.

The sample consisted of peripheral blood. This sequence was found in a woman under 40 with primary liver carcinoma and hepatitis B virus infection. The chain couples TRBV14 to TRBJ1-1; a possible D gene is TRBD1 (6 bases). The DNA for the CDR3 is TGTGCCAGCAGCCAAGGGCAGGGGAAAGCTTTCTTT. This encodes CASSQGQGKAFF.